This TCR beta chain was obtained from a study of identical twins. Study-wide results and caveats: Sharing of beta out-of-frame sequences by twins showed a weaker excess. Abundant cord blood beta clonotypes carried fewer insertions; memory repertoires showed none.

Note on this clonotype: Its antigen is still unknown.

V lost 5 bases, J lost 3 bases, and 10 bases lay in between. The CDR3 is made up of 14 amino acids. Each cDNA held unique molecular identifiers, and template switching gave it a universal primer site. MiXCR was run by TCRdb on the 5' RACE reads, yielding one entry per CDR3 protein. The table lists 1.5 million to 2 million distinct CDR3 sequences, 32% of them singletons. Everyone who gave samples was a healthy Caucasian. This chain links TRBV12-3 or TRBV12-4 with TRBJ2-2; D possibly corresponds to TRBD1 (6 bases). Sequenced material: cord blood. The sequence came from a newborn girl in good health. The CDR3 DNA reads as TGTGCCAGCAGTCCGCCAGGGGACACCGGGGAGCTGTTTTTT. Residues: CASSPPGDTGELFF.